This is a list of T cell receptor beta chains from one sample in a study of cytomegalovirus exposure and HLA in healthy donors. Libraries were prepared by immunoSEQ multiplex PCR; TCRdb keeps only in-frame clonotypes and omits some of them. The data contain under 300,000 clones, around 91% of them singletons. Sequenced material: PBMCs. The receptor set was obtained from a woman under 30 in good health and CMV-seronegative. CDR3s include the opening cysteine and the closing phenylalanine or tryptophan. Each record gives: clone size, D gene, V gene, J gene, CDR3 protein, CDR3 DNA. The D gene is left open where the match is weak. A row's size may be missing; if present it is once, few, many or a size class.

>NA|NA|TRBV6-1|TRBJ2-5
CASSGHVLQETQYF
TGTGCCAGCAGTGGACACGTCCTCCAAGAGACCCAGTACTTC
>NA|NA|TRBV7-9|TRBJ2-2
CASSLTQANTGELFF
TGTGCCAGCAGCTTGACGCAGGCAAACACCGGGGAGCTGTTTTTT
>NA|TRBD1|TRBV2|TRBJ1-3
CASRLAGQGGNTIYF
TGTGCCAGCAGACTTGCCGGACAGGGGGGAAACACCATATATTTT
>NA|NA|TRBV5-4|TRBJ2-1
CASSPDRTDYNEQFF
TGTGCCAGCAGCCCTGACAGAACAGATTACAATGAGCAGTTCTTC
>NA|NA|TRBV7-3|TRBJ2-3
CASSPPGGTTDTQYF
TGTGCCAGCAGCCCCCCCGGGGGAACCACAGATACGCAGTATTTT
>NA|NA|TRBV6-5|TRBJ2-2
CASSPPGVNTGELFF
TGTGCCAGCAGTCCTCCGGGGGTGAACACCGGGGAGCTGTTTTTT
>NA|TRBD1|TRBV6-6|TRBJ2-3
CASRSPQGEKDTQYF
TGTGCCAGCAGAAGTCCCCAGGGGGAAAAAGATACGCAGTATTTT
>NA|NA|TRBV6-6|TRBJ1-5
CASQSLGVSRQPQHF
TGTGCCAGCCAGTCACTCGGGGTGTCTCGACAGCCCCAGCATTTT
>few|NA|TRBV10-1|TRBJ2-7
CASSGVTGAEQYF
TGCGCCAGCAGCGGAGTAACGGGTGCCGAGCAGTACTTC
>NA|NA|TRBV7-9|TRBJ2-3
CASSFPLTMLTTDTQYF
TGTGCCAGCAGCTTCCCCCTGACTATGCTCACCACAGATACGCAGTATTTT
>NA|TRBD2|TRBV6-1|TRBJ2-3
CASSSGGGLDTQYF
TGTGCCAGCAGTAGCGGGGGGGGGCTCGATACGCAGTATTTT
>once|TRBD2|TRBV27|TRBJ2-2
CASSRSGGGRELFF
TGTGCCAGCAGCCGTAGCGGGGGGGGCCGGGAGCTGTTTTTT
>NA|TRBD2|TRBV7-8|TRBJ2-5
CASSQRLAGGPSRETQYF
TGTGCCAGCAGCCAACGACTAGCGGGGGGGCCGTCCAGGGAGACCCAGTACTTC
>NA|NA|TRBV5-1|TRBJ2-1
CASSVFGYTAGAYNEQFF
TGCGCCAGCAGCGTATTCGGTTATACGGCGGGGGCATACAATGAGCAGTTCTTC
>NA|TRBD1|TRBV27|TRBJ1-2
CASSPGTGLNYGYTF
TGTGCCAGCAGTCCCGGGACAGGTCTTAACTATGGCTACACCTTC
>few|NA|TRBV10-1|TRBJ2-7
CASSESVAPQQQYF
TGCGCCAGCAGTGAGTCAGTAGCTCCCCAGCAGCAGTACTTC
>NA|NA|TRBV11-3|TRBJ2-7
CASSLGGGASPREQYF
TGTGCCAGCAGCTTAGGAGGGGGGGCATCCCCCAGAGAGCAGTACTTC
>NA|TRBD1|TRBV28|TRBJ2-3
CASSSRPQGLMSDTQYF
TGTGCCAGCAGTTCCCGCCCACAGGGGTTAATGTCAGATACGCAGTATTTT
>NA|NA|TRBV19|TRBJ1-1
CASSISAGNTEAFF
TGTGCCAGTAGTATATCTGCAGGGAACACTGAAGCTTTCTTT
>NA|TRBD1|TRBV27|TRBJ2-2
CASSFWDRGPGELFF
TGTGCCAGCAGTTTTTGGGACAGGGGGCCCGGGGAGCTGTTTTTT
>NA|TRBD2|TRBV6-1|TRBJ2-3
CASSEIPGGGGTDTQYF
TGTGCCAGCAGTGAAATTCCCGGCGGGGGTGGCACAGATACGCAGTATTTT
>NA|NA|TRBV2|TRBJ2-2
CASSEGGGLGGELFF
TGTGCCAGCAGTGAAGGAGGGGGTTTGGGCGGGGAGCTGTTTTTT
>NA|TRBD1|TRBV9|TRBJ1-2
CASSISTGGNYGYTF
TGTGCCAGCAGCATATCGACAGGGGGCAACTATGGCTACACCTTC
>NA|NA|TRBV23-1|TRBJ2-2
CASSQSPPGTGELFF
TGCGCCAGCAGTCAATCCCCGCCAGGAACCGGGGAGCTGTTTTTT
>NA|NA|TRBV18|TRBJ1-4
CASSPSGPTNEKLFF
TGTGCCAGCTCACCCTCAGGGCCTACTAATGAAAAACTGTTTTTT
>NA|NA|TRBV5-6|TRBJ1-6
CASSLAQGNSPLHF
TGTGCCAGCAGCTTGGCACAGGGCAATTCACCCCTCCACTTT
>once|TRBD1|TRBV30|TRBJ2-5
CAWTDRGGETQYF
TGTGCCTGGACCGACAGGGGTGGGGAGACCCAGTACTTC
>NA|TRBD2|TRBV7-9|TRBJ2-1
CASSLTSGEINEQFF
TGTGCCAGCAGCCTGACTAGCGGGGAGATCAATGAGCAGTTCTTC
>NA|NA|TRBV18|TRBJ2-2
CASSTKQGHLNTGELFF
TGTGCCAGCTCAACCAAACAGGGACACCTTAACACCGGGGAGCTGTTTTTT
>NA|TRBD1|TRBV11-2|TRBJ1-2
CASSSYRGRGGNGYTF
TGTGCCAGCAGCTCATACAGGGGGCGCGGTGGGAATGGCTACACCTTC
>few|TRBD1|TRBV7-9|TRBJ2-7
CASSSLRQGQYEQYF
TGTGCCAGCAGCTCGCTTCGACAGGGTCAGTACGAGCAGTACTTC
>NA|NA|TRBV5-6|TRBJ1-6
CASSLETGSSPLHF
TGTGCCAGCAGCTTGGAGACAGGTAGTTCACCCCTCCACTTT
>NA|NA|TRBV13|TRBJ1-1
CASSLVGWGVMNTEAFF
TGTGCCAGCAGCTTAGTGGGTTGGGGGGTTATGAACACTGAAGCTTTCTTT
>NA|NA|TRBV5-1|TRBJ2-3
CASRVDPTDTQYF
TGCGCCAGCCGGGTAGACCCCACAGATACGCAGTATTTT
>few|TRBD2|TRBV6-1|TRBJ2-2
CASSTLAGEGELFF
TGTGCCAGCAGTACCCTAGCGGGGGAGGGGGAGCTGTTTTTT
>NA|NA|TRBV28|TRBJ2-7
CASSLKGSPGYEQYF
TGTGCCAGCAGTTTAAAAGGCAGCCCGGGGTACGAGCAGTACTTC
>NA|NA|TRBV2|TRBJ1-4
CASARRVEKLFF
TGTGCCAGCGCCCGGAGGGTTGAAAAACTGTTTTTT
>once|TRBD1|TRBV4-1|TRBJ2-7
CASSPEGTGFNEQYF
TGCGCCAGCAGCCCCGAGGGGACAGGGTTCAACGAGCAGTACTTC
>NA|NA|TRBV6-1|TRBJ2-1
CASSDGTRSGNEQFF
TGTGCCAGCAGTGACGGGACTCGAAGCGGCAATGAGCAGTTCTTC
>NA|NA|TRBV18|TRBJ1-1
CASTLAVNTEAFF
TGTGCCAGCACCCTGGCGGTGAACACTGAAGCTTTCTTT
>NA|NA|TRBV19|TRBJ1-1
CASRGTSHRNTEAFF
TGTGCCAGTAGGGGGACAAGCCATCGGAACACTGAAGCTTTCTTT
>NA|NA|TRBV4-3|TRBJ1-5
CASSQGQENQPQHF
TGCGCCAGCAGCCAAGGACAAGAGAATCAGCCCCAGCATTTT
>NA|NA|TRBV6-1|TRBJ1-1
CASSEFFDSFHTEAFF
TGTGCCAGCAGTGAATTTTTCGACAGTTTCCACACTGAAGCTTTCTTT
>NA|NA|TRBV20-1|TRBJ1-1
CSATGNTEAFF
TGCAGTGCTACAGGGAACACTGAAGCTTTCTTT
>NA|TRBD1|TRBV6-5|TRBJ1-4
CASSPPGQGREKLFF
TGTGCCAGCAGTCCACCGGGACAGGGTCGGGAAAAACTGTTTTTT
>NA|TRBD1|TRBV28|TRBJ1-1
CASSSPGGADTEAFF
TGTGCCAGCAGTTCTCCAGGGGGCGCTGACACTGAAGCTTTCTTT
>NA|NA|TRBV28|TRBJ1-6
CASSLGQGRRPLHF
TGTGCCAGCAGTTTGGGTCAAGGGCGGAGGCCCCTCCACTTT
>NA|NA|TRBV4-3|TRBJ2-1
CASSQGRSSYNEQFF
TGCGCCAGCAGCCAAGGGAGGAGCTCCTACAATGAGCAGTTCTTC
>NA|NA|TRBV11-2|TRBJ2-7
CASSLARGSSYEQYF
TGTGCCAGCAGCTTAGCTCGGGGGAGCTCCTACGAGCAGTACTTC
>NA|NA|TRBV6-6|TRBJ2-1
CASGMGGVHEQFF
TGTGCCAGCGGGATGGGAGGTGTTCATGAGCAGTTCTTC
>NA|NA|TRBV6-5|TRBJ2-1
CASSPSGLGNEQFF
TGTGCCAGCAGCCCCTCCGGGTTGGGCAATGAGCAGTTCTTC